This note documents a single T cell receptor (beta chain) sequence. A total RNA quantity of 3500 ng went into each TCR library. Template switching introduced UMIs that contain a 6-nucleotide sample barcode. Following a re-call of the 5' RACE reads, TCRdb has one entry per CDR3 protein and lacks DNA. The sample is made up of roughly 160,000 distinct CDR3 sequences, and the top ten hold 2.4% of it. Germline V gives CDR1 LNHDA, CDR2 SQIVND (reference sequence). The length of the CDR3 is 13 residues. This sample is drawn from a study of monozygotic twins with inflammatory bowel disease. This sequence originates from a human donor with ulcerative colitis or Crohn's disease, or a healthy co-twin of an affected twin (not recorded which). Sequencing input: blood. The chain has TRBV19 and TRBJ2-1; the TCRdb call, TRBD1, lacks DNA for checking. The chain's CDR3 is CASTPVTAGEQFF.